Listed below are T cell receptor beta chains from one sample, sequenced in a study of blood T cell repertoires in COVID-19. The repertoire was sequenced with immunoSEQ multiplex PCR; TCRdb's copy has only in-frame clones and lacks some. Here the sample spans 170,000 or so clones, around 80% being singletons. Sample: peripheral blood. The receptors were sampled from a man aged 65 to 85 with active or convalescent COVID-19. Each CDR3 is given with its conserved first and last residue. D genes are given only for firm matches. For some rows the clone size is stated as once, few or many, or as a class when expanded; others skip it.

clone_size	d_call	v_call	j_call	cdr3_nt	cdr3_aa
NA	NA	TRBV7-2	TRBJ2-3	TGTGCCAGCAGCTTAGATTGGAGACCTAGCACAGATACGCAGTATTTT	CASSLDWRPSTDTQYF
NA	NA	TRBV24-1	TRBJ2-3	TGTGCCACCAGTGATATACAGGGTGGGACAGATACGCAGTATTTT	CATSDIQGGTDTQYF
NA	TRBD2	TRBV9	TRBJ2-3	TGTGCCAGCAGCGCGACGGGACTAGCCACAGATACGCAGTATTTT	CASSATGLATDTQYF
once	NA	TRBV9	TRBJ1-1	TGTGCCAGCAGCGCCACGACAGTGAACACTGAAGCTTTCTTT	CASSATTVNTEAFF
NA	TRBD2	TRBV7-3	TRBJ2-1	TGTGCCAGCAGCTTAAGACCCGCTAGCGGGAGGCCCAATGAGCAGTTCTTC	CASSLRPASGRPNEQFF
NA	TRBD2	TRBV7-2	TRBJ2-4	TGTGCCAGCAGCCCGTCCGCTAGCGGGGCTTACATTCAGTACTTC	CASSPSASGAYIQYF
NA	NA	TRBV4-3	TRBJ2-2	TGCGCCAGCAGCCAAGAGGGGGCGGTGGCCGGGGAGCTGTTTTTT	CASSQEGAVAGELFF
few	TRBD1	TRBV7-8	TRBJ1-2	TGTGCCAGCAGCTTCGGACAGGGGGAGGACGGCTACACCTTC	CASSFGQGEDGYTF
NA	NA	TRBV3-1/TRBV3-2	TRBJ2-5	TGTGCCAGCAGCCAAGATCTTGAGACCCAGTACTTC	CASSQDLETQYF
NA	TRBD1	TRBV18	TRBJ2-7	TGTGCCAGCTCACCACGAGACAGGGTAGGATCCTACGAGCAGTACTTC	CASSPRDRVGSYEQYF
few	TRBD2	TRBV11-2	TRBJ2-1	TGTGCCAGCAGCTACAGACTAGCGGGAGGCCTCTACAATGAGCAGTTCTTC	CASSYRLAGGLYNEQFF
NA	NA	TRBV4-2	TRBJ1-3	TGTGCCAGCAGCCTTAACAGGGAGATCACTGGAAACACCATATATTTT	CASSLNREITGNTIYF
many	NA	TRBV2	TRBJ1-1	TGTGCCAGCAGCTCCGGTCACTTAGCGCGCGCTTTCTTT	CASSSGHLARAFF
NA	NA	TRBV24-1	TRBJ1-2	TGTGCCACCAGTGATTCCCCAGGGACTAACTATGGCTACACCTTC	CATSDSPGTNYGYTF
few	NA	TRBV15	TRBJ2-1	TGTGCCACCATGGAGCGGGCGTCCTACAATGAGCAGTTCTTC	CATMERASYNEQFF
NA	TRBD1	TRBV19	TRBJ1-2	TGTGCCAGTAGTGGACAAGGGGGCGGTTATGGCTACACCTTC	CASSGQGGGYGYTF
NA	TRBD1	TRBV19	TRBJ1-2	TGTGCCAGTGCCGGGACAGGGATGGGGGACTATGGCTACACCTTC	CASAGTGMGDYGYTF
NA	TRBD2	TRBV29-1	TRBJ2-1	TGCAGCGCCCAAGAAAGCGGGAGCTCCTACAATGAGCAGTTCTTC	CSAQESGSSYNEQFF
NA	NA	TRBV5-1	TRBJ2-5	TGCGCCAGCAGCCCCCAGACTGACCAAGAGACCCAGTACTTC	CASSPQTDQETQYF
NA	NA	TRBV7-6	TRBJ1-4	TGTGCCAGCAGCTTAGTATCGGAGCAACATGAAAAACTGTTTTTT	CASSLVSEQHEKLFF
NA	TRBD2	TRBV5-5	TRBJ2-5	TGTGCCAGCAGCTTGGCTAGCGGGCAAGAGACCCAGTACTTC	CASSLASGQETQYF
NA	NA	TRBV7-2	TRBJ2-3	TGTGCCAGCAGCAGTCTGAGTCCCCTCACAGATACGCAGTATTTT	CASSSLSPLTDTQYF
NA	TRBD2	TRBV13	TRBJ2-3	TGTGCCAGCAGCGACCCTAGCGGGGACACAGATACGCAGTATTTT	CASSDPSGDTDTQYF
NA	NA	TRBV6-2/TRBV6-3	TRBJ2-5	TGTGCCAGCAGCCCTTTCTCTCGGCTAGCGCGGAAAGAGACCCAGTACTTC	CASSPFSRLARKETQYF
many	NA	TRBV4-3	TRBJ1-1	TGCGCCAGCAGACTCACGACGGGGGGCACTGAAGCTTTCTTT	CASRLTTGGTEAFF
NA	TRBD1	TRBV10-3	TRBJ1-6	TGTGCCATCAGTGGAGGGGGACAGGGGAGATCACCCCTCCACTTT	CAISGGGQGRSPLHF
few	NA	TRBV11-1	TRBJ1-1	TGTGCCAGCAGCTTAGGAACGACACTCATGAACACTGAAGCTTTCTTT	CASSLGTTLMNTEAFF
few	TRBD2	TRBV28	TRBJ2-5	TGTGCCAGCAGTCTAACTAGCGGGAGGGGGCCGAAACAAGAGACCCAGTACTTC	CASSLTSGRGPKQETQYF
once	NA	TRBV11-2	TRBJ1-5	TGTGCCAGCAGCACAATTGATCAGCCCCAGCATTTT	CASSTIDQPQHF
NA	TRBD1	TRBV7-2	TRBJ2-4	TGTGCCAGCAGCTCCACAGGGGGCGCTGGGAAAAACATTCAGTACTTC	CASSSTGGAGKNIQYF
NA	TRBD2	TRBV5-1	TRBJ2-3	TGCGCCAGCAGCTTAAAAGAAGCGGGGGGGACTGATACGCAGTATTTT	CASSLKEAGGTDTQYF
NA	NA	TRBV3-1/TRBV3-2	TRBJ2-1	TGTGCCGCCCAACAGGGTTTGAGCTCCTACAATGAGCAGTTCTTC	CAAQQGLSSYNEQFF
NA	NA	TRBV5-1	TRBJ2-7	TGCGCCAGCAGCTTGGTAGGGGGCTACGAGCAGTACTTC	CASSLVGGYEQYF
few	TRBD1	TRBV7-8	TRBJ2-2	TGTGCCAGCAGCTTGGGACCGGGACAGGGGTTGGTCGGGGAGCTGTTTTTT	CASSLGPGQGLVGELFF
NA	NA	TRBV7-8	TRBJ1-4	TGTGCCAGCAGCTTAGTGAGGAGGGGAGTCGAAAAACTGTTTTTT	CASSLVRRGVEKLFF
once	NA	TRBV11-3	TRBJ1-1	TGTGCCAGCAGCTTATCAGTGAACACTGAAGCTTTCTTT	CASSLSVNTEAFF
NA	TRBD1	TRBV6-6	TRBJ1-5	TGTGCCAGCAGCGGACAGGGGTCGGGTCAGCCCCAGCATTTT	CASSGQGSGQPQHF